Here is one T cell receptor beta chain with its context. Its target is not known. Using constant-segment primers, 5'RACE produced TCR alpha and TCR beta cDNA libraries carrying sample barcodes and UMIs. Each CDR3 protein is one row after TCRdb ran MiXCR on the 5' RACE reads. The repertoire has 540,000 or so distinct CDR3 sequences, just over 20% of them found once; the top ten carry approximately 13%. These data belong to a study of T-cell memory formation after mild COVID-19. Study information: TCR clusters mostly belonged to single donors.

Overall study results and limits: Clones that contracted from day 15 to 85 were balanced CD4/CD8, while later expanders leaned CD4+. Nothing confirmed that second-wave clones peaking on day 37 were specific for SARS-CoV-2.

The germline V and J ends were trimmed by 3 bases and 8 bases, with 14 bases remaining between them. The CDR3 is 13 amino acids. Germline V lookup: CDR1 SGHKS, CDR2 YYEKEE (reference sequence). Sequenced sample: PBMCs or a T cell subset sorted from them (not recorded which). The chain has TRBV5-5 and TRBJ1-2; D unclear. The sequence derives from an adult woman who had mild COVID-19 (a few samples of this study predate the infection). Cell type and time point are not known. The CDR3 DNA reads as TGTGCCAGCAGCTCCCACATCGCGGGAGGCTACACCTTC. It encodes CASSSHIAGGYTF.